Sequencing of this TCR beta chain was carried out in a study of cytomegalovirus exposure and HLA in healthy donors. General study points: Presence/absence comparisons presumed near-even sequencing depth among donors.

This clone showed up just a few times. The antigen is unknown. CDR1 and CDR2 (germline): LNHDA, SQIVND (reference sequence). The CDR3 loop spans 13 amino acids. The J segment lost 7 bases and the V segment lost 4 bases, leaving 4 bases of the junction unmatched. The study ran its PCR with 60 Vbeta and 13 Jbeta primers. Sequencing was performed with immunoSEQ multiplex PCR; in TCRdb, only in-frame clones are kept and a portion is missing. Of some 180,000 clones in the sample, roughly 68% were seen once. The sequence was obtained from a woman aged 25 to 39 in good health and CMV-seronegative. This chain connects TRBV19 to TRBJ1-3; TRBD1 aligns across 7 bases. The sample comprised PBMCs. The CDR3 loop reads CASSNQGENTIYF. The CDR3 DNA reads as TGTGCCAGTAGTAATCAGGGGGAGAACACCATATATTTT.